This entry features one T cell receptor beta chain sequence. Its specificity is unknown. The data derive from a study of cytomegalovirus exposure and HLA in healthy donors. Whole-study context: The roughly 110 validation repertoires were produced on the same platform as the 650 or so repertoires of the first cohort. This was reported in a later analysis. Study results and limitations: According to reports, the classifier identified cytomegalovirus status with high specificity and sensitivity.

Trimming removed 3 bases from V and 6 bases from J; junction bases left unmatched: 8. Germline CDR1 is GTSNPN and CDR2 is SVGIG (reference sequence). This CDR3 has 14 amino acids. The method was immunoSEQ multiplex PCR; TCRdb's version includes in-frame clones alone and lacks a portion of them. The sample lists about 78,000 clones; almost 97% were seen once. The V call is TRBV30, the J call TRBJ1-2; 9 bases match TRBD1. The TCR sequence derives from a man younger than 30 in good health and CMV-seropositive. The specimen was PBMCs. The CDR3 coding sequence is TGTGCCTGGAGGGAACAGGGGGCCTCGCATGGCTACACCTTC. Its translation: CAWREQGASHGYTF.